The TCR beta chain under discussion was sequenced for a study of T cell changes during pregnancy in multiple sclerosis. This table comes from immunoSEQ multiplex PCR, and its TCRdb copy is limited to in-frame clones, with some not included. The data contain 68,000 or so clones, about 89% of them singletons. CDR3 length: 14 amino acids. Germline CDR1 SGHNT, CDR2 YYREEE (reference sequence). The V and J ends lost 6 bases and 6 bases, in that order; junction bases with no gene match: 8. The gene calls are TRBV5-4 and TRBJ1-2; TRBD1 aligns across 10 bases. The source of this sequence is a female donor with multiple sclerosis, enrolled in a pregnancy study. Here the sequenced sample was peripheral blood, taken in the second trimester of pregnancy. Here the CDR3 reads CASKRDRGMHGYTF. CDR3 sequence (DNA): TGTGCCAGCAAACGGGACAGGGGAATGCATGGCTACACCTTC. The full variable domain, its missing parts supplied by reference TRBV5-4 and TRBJ1-2, is ETGVTQSPTHLIKTRGQQVTLRCSSQSGHNTVSWYQQALGQGPQFIFQYYREEENGRGNFPPRFSGLQFPNYSSELNVNALELDDSALYLCASKRDRGMHGYTFGSGTRLTVV.